Included here is one TCR beta chain sequence, with context. Its antigen is still unknown. With V trimmed by 9 bases and J by 0 bases, 4 bases remained unmatched. The CDR3 spans 15 residues. From germline, CDR1 is MNHEY and CDR2 SVGEGT. The data were taken from a study of T cells after yellow fever vaccination. Study observations and caveats: A weaker but faster secondary response was observed, peaking on day 5 versus 15. Highly abundant clonotypes carried over from the bulk population could end up in FACS-sorted repertoires as contaminants.

TCRdb passed the 5' RACE reads through MiXCR, listing each CDR3 protein once. The repertoire holds approximately 550,000 distinct CDR3 sequences, about 19% seen once, with more than 13% in the top ten. Specimen: PBMCs, collected 15 days after the yellow fever booster vaccination. This receptor was obtained from a man aged 30 to 39 who received the YFV17D yellow fever vaccine. This chain connects TRBV6-2 or TRBV6-3 to TRBJ2-2; TRBD2 agrees at 10 bases. The CDR3 sequence: CASRAGGSNTGELFF. CDR3 nucleotide sequence: TGTGCCAGTCGAGCGGGAGGGTCGAACACCGGGGAGCTGTTTTTT.